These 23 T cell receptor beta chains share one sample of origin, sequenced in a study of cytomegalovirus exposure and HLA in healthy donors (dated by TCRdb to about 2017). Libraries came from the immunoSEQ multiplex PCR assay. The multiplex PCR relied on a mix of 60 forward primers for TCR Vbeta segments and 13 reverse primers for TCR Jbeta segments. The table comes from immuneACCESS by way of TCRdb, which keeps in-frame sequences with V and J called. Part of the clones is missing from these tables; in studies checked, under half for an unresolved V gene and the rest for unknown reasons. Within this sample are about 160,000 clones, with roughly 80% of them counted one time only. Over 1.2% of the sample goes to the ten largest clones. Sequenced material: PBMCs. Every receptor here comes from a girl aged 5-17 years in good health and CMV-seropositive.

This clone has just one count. CDR3: CASSPTGDPRGAFF. The CDR3 DNA reads TGTGCCAGCTCACCCACGGGGGACCCTCGGGGGGCTTTCTTT. The chain links TRBV18 to TRBJ1-1; perhaps TRBD1 as D (5 bases). CDR3 length equals 14 residues. Germline V gene data show CDR1 as KGHSH and CDR2 as LQKENI. The V gene lost 3 bases and the J gene lost 11 bases, with 19 bases spanning the gap.

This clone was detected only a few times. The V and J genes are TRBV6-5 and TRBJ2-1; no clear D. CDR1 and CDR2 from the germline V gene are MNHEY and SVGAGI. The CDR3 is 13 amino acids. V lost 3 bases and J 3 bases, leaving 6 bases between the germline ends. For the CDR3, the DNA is TGTGCCAGCAGTTATCGAGACTACAATGAGCAGTTCTTC. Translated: CASSYRDYNEQFF.

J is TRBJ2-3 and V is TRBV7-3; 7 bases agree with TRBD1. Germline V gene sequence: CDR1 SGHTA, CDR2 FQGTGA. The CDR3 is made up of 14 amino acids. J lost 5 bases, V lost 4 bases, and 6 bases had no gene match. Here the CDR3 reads CASSSRTGKDTQYF. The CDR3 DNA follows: TGTGCCAGCAGCTCCCGGACAGGAAAAGATACGCAGTATTTT.

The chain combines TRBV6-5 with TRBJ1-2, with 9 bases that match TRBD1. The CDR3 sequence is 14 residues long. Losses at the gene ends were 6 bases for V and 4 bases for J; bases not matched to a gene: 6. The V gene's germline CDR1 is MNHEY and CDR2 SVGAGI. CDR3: CASRYRGRSYGYTF. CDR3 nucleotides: TGTGCCAGCAGGTACAGGGGGCGAAGCTATGGCTACACCTTC.

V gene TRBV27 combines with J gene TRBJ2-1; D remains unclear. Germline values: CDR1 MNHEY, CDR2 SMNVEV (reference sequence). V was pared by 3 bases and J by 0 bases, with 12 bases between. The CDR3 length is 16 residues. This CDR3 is CASSLSLAASYNEQFF. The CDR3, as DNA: TGTGCCAGCAGTTTGTCTTTGGCGGCCTCCTACAATGAGCAGTTCTTC.

The CDR3, as DNA: TGTGCCAGCTCACCACGACCGGGACAGGGCTATGGCTACACCTTC. Translation: CASSPRPGQGYGYTF. The V gene is TRBV18, the J gene TRBJ1-2; 9 bases map to TRBD1. Trimming took 1 base from V and 4 from J; bases not matched to a gene: 4. The CDR3 loop spans 15 amino acids. The germline V gene has CDR1 KGHSH and CDR2 LQKENI.

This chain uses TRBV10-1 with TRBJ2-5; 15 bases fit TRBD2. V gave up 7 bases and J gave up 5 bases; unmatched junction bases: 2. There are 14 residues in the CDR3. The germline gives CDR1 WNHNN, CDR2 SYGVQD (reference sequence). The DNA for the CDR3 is TGCGCCAGCACGGGGACTAGCGGGGGGGAGACCCAGTACTTC. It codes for CASTGTSGGETQYF.

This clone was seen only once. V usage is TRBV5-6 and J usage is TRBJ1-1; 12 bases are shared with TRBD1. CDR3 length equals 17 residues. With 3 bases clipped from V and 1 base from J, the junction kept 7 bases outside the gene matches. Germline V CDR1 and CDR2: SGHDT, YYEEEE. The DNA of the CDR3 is TGTGCCAGCAGCTCGGCCGGGACAGGGGGCTCGAACACTGAAGCTTTCTTT. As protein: CASSSAGTGGSNTEAFF.

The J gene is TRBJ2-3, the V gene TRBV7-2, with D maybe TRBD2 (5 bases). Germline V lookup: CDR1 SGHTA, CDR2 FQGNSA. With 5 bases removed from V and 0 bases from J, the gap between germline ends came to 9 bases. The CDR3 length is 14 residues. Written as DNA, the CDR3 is TGTGCCAGCAGCCTAGACTATAGCACAGATACGCAGTATTTT. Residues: CASSLDYSTDTQYF.

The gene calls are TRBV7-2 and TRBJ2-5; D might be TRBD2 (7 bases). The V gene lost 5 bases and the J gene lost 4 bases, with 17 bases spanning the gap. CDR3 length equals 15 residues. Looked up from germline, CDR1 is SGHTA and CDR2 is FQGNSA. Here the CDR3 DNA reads TGTGCCAGCAGCCAAGGGGGGGGGCCAGGAGAGACCCAGTACTTC. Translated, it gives CASSQGGGPGETQYF.

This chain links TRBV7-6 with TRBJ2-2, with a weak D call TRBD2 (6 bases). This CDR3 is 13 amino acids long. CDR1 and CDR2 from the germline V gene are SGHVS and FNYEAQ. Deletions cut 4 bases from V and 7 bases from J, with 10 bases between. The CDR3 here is CASSSTGVGELFF. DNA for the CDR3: TGTGCCAGCAGCTCCACGGGGGTCGGGGAGCTGTTTTTT.

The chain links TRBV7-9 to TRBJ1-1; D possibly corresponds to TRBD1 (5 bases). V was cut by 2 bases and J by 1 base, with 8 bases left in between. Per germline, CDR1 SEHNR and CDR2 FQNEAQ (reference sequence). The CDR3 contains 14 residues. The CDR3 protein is CASSLKQGNTEAFF. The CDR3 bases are TGTGCCAGCAGCTTAAAGCAGGGGAACACTGAAGCTTTCTTT.

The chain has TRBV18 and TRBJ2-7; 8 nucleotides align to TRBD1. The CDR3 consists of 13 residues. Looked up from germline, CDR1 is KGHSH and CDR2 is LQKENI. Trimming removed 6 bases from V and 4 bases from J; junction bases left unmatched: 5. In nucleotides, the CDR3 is TGTGCCAGCTCGTCGGACAGGGCTTACGAGCAGTACTTC. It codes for CASSSDRAYEQYF.

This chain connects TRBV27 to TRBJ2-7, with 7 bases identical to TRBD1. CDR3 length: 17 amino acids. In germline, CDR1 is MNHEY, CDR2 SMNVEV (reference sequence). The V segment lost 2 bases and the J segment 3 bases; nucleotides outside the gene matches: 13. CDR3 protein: CASSLIQGQGVLYEQYF. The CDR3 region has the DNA TGTGCCAGCAGTTTAATCCAGGGGCAGGGGGTTCTCTACGAGCAGTACTTC.

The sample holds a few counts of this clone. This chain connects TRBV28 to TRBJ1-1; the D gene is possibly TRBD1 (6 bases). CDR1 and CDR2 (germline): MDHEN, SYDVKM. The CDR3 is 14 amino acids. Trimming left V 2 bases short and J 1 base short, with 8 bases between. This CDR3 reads CASSLQGTNTEAFF. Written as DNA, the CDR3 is TGTGCCAGCAGTTTACAGGGGACGAACACTGAAGCTTTCTTT.

The CDR3 coding sequence is TGTGCCACCAGCGTCCAACAGGGGCTCACTGAAGCTTTCTTT. Translated, it gives CATSVQQGLTEAFF. The gene calls are TRBV15 and TRBJ1-1; TRBD1 matches 7 bases. Germline CDR1 is LNHNV and CDR2 is YYDKDF (reference sequence). V was pared by 5 bases and J by 4 bases, with 7 bases of the junction left unmatched. This CDR3 is built from 14 residues.

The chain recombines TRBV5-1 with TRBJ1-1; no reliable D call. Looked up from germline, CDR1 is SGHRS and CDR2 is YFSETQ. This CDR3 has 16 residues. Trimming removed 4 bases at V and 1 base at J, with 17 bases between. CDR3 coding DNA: TGCGCCAGCAGCCACCGTAGGACGGAGGGGAACACTGAAGCTTTCTTT. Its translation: CASSHRRTEGNTEAFF.

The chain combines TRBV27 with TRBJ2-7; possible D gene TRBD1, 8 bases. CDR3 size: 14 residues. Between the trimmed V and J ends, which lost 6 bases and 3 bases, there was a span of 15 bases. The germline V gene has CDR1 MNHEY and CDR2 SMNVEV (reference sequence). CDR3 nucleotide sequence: TGTGCCAGCAGCGTCACAGGGGGGGTCTACGAGCAGTACTTC. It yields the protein CASSVTGGVYEQYF.

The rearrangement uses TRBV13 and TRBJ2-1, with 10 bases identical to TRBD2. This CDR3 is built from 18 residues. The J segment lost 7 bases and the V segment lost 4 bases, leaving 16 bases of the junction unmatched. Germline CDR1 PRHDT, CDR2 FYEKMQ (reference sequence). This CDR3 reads CASSSGEGSGRAWNEQFF. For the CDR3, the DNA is TGTGCCAGCAGCTCCGGCGAGGGGAGCGGGAGGGCCTGGAATGAGCAGTTCTTC.

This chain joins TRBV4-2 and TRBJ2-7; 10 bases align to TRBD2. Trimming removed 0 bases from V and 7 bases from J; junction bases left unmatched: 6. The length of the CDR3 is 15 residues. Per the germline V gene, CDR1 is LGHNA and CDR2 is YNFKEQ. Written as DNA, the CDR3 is TGTGCCAGCAGCCAAGAGTCTAGCGGGAGAGGAGAGCAGTACTTC. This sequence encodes CASSQESSGRGEQYF.

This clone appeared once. This CDR3 reads CASRYSQGGYTF. DNA for the CDR3: TGTGCCAGCAGATATTCACAGGGGGGCTACACCTTC. The genes are TRBV28 and TRBJ1-2; 7 nucleotides align to TRBD1. Germline values: CDR1 MDHEN, CDR2 SYDVKM. The CDR3 is 12 residues long. V lost 6 bases, J lost 8 bases, and 6 bases stayed unmatched.

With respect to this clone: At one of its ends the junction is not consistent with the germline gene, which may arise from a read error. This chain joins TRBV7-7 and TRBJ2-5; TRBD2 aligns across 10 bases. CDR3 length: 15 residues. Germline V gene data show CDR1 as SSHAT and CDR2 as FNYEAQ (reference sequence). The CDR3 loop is CASSSTTSGQETQYF. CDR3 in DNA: TGTGCTAGCAGCTCTACGACTAGCGGGCAAGAGACCCAGTACTTC.

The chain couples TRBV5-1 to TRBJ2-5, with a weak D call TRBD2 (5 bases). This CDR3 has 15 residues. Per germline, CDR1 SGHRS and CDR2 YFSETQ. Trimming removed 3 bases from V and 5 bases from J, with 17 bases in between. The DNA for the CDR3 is TGCGCCAGCAGCTACAAGTCGGACCCGGGGGAGACCCAGTACTTC. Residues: CASSYKSDPGETQYF.